Presented here are 15 T cell receptor beta chains from one specimen sequenced in a study of cytomegalovirus exposure and HLA in healthy donors. The PCR used 60 Vbeta and 13 Jbeta primers. TCRdb keeps only in-frame clones here, not all; method: immunoSEQ multiplex PCR. Altogether some 190,000 clones are present, over 80% being singletons, with the ten largest covering 1% to 1.5%. Sequencing was performed on PBMCs. The receptors were gathered from a man aged 30 to 45 in good health and CMV-seronegative.

This clone showed up just once. The gene calls are TRBV6-5 and TRBJ1-2; no clear D gene. The germline V gene has CDR1 MNHEY and CDR2 SVGAGI. Trimming shortened V by 5 bases and J by 8 bases, and 12 bases separated the two germline ends. This CDR3 comprises 12 residues. CDR3 nucleotides: TGTGCCAGCAGTACGCGTTCGGGGGGCTACACCTTC. Translated, it gives CASSTRSGGYTF.

This clone was picked up one time. The chain combines TRBV4-1 with TRBJ1-3; D not certain. Germline-derived CDR1 and CDR2 are MGHRA and YSYEKL. Deletions cut 8 bases from V and 0 bases from J, with 17 bases between. CDR3 length equals 16 residues. The CDR3 protein is CASLPSTDNSGNTIYF. CDR3 in DNA: TGCGCCAGCCTACCTTCAACAGATAACTCTGGAAACACCATATATTTT.

CDR3 in amino acids: CASSEISGRLNEQFF. The CDR3 bases are TGTGCCAGCAGTGAGATAAGCGGGAGGTTAAATGAGCAGTTCTTC. The V and J genes are TRBV2 and TRBJ2-1; 9 bases line up with TRBD2. Unmatched junction bases numbered 7, after V lost 3 bases and J lost 7 bases. Per the germline V gene, CDR1 is SNHLY and CDR2 is FYNNEI. This CDR3 is 15 amino acids long. The variable domain in full, completed from reference TRBV2 and TRBJ2-1, reads EPEVTQTPSHQVTQMGQEVILRCVPISNHLYFYWYRQILGQKVEFLVSFYNNEISEKSEIFDDQFSVERPDGSNFTLKIRSTKLEDSAMYFCASSEISGRLNEQFFGPGTRLTVL.

CDR3 coding DNA: TGTGCCAGCAGTGTAGGATTAGCGGTGGAGACCCAGTACTTC. This translates into CASSVGLAVETQYF. The rearrangement links TRBV2 to TRBJ2-5, with D tentatively TRBD2 (6 bases). Per the germline V gene, CDR1 is SNHLY and CDR2 is FYNNEI. The CDR3 has 14 residues. Trimming removed 4 bases from V and 5 bases from J, with 14 bases in between.

The chain combines TRBV28 with TRBJ1-1; a weak D match, TRBD1 (5 bases). The germline V gene has CDR1 MDHEN and CDR2 SYDVKM. The V end lost 4 bases, the J end lost 3 bases, and 15 bases lay between the germline ends. This CDR3 region has 15 residues. Written as DNA, the CDR3 is TGTGCCAGCAGTTCCTCGGGGGGGGGATACACTGAAGCTTTCTTT. It translates to CASSSSGGGYTEAFF.

This clone was counted a single time. V usage is TRBV2 and J usage is TRBJ1-1, with D possibly being TRBD1 (5 bases). Looked up from germline, CDR1 is SNHLY and CDR2 is FYNNEI. Trimming removed 4 bases at V and 0 bases at J, with 12 bases between. This CDR3 region has 15 residues. Written as DNA, the CDR3 is TGTGCCAGCAGTGCCCAGGGAATACTGAACACTGAAGCTTTCTTT. Encoded protein: CASSAQGILNTEAFF.

This clone appeared a few times. The gene calls are TRBV29-1 and TRBJ1-2; D ambiguous. V gave up 6 bases and J gave up 6 bases, with 14 bases separating them. Germline CDR1 and CDR2: SQVTM and ANQGSEA. This CDR3 has 12 amino acids. CDR3 sequence (DNA): TGCAGCGTCGGCGAGGGTTTGGATGGCTACACCTTC. It codes for CSVGEGLDGYTF.

V is TRBV27 and J is TRBJ1-1; D gene ambiguous. This CDR3 has 17 amino acids. CDR1 is MNHEY, CDR2 SMNVEV, per germline (reference sequence). V was shortened by 1 base and J by 5 bases, with 20 bases between the two germline ends. The CDR3 bases are TGTGCCAGCAGTTTATACCGGCCAGGCCGAGATGGAACTGAAGCTTTCTTT. It translates to CASSLYRPGRDGTEAFF.

CDR3 region: CASSTTGGSYEQYF. The CDR3 DNA follows: TGTGCCAGCAGTACAACAGGAGGGTCCTACGAGCAGTACTTC. V and J are TRBV28 and TRBJ2-7; TRBD2 might be the D (6 bases). Germline CDR1 is MDHEN and CDR2 is SYDVKM. V was clipped by 5 bases and J by 1 base, with 12 bases between them. CDR3 size: 14 residues.

This rearrangement joins TRBV4-1 to TRBJ1-4, with D possibly matching TRBD1 (5 bases). V was cut by 0 bases and J by 10 bases, with 18 bases left in between. The germline gives CDR1 MGHRA, CDR2 YSYEKL. The CDR3 runs 16 residues. CDR3 in DNA: TGCGCCAGCAGCCAAGATTTTACCTTCCAGGGCGTAAAACTGTTTTTT. Translating gives CASSQDFTFQGVKLFF.

The chain uses TRBV30 and TRBJ2-5; D is possibly TRBD2 (5 bases). V shed 4 bases and J shed 5 bases, with 17 bases lying between them. This CDR3 is built from 14 residues. CDR1 and CDR2 from the germline V gene are GTSNPN and SVGIG (reference sequence). CDR3 sequence: CAWKGRRPVETQYF. The CDR3 bases are TGTGCCTGGAAAGGGAGAAGGCCTGTGGAGACCCAGTACTTC. The whole variable domain, remainder taken from reference TRBV30 and TRBJ2-5, is SQTIHQWPATLVQPVGSPLSLECTVEGTSNPNLYWYRQAAGRGLQLLFYSVGIGQISSEVPQNLSASRPQDRQFILSSKKLLLSDSGFYLCAWKGRRPVETQYFGPGTRLLVL.

This clone occurred a few times. The V gene is TRBV28, the J gene TRBJ1-2; D call uncertain. The CDR3 contains 14 residues. Looked up from germline, CDR1 is MDHEN and CDR2 is SYDVKM. The ends were cut back, 5 bases at V and 1 base at J, with 11 bases in the middle. Here the CDR3 DNA reads TGTGCCAGCAGTCTACTCCGGGTTAACTATGGCTACACCTTC. This translates into CASSLLRVNYGYTF.

The chain joins TRBV6-5 to TRBJ2-1, with D possibly TRBD2 on 6 matching bases. V lost 6 bases and J 12 bases, leaving 18 bases between the germline ends. Germline CDR1 and CDR2: MNHEY and SVGAGI. The CDR3 consists of 13 residues. DNA for the CDR3: TGTGCCAGCAGAGACCCTCGGGGAGGTGGGCAGTTCTTC. Protein: CASRDPRGGGQFF.

CDR3 nucleotide sequence: TGTGCCAGTGCTGGGCCAGGCTACACCTTC. Residues: CASAGPGYTF. This chain joins TRBV9 and TRBJ1-2; D not resolved. This CDR3 comprises 10 residues. The V and J ends lost 8 bases and 8 bases respectively, with 10 bases between them. Per germline, CDR1 SGDLS and CDR2 YYNGEE.

This clone has a handful of counts. Mismatch with germline at one junction end may stem from a read error. The gene calls are TRBV28 and TRBJ1-1, with D possibly being TRBD1 (5 bases). Germline V gives CDR1 MDHEN, CDR2 SYDVKM. The CDR3 is 12 amino acids. As DNA, the CDR3 is TGTGCCAGCAGTTTAGGGGGACTAGGGACCCAATTT. Amino acid sequence: CASSLGGLGTQF. The whole variable domain, filled in from reference TRBV28 and TRBJ1-1, reads DVKVTQSSRYLVKRTGEKVFLECVQDMDHENMFWYRQDPGLGLRLIYFSYDVKMKEKGDIPEGYSVSREKKERFSLILESASTNQTSMYLCASSLGGLGTQFGQGTRLTVV.